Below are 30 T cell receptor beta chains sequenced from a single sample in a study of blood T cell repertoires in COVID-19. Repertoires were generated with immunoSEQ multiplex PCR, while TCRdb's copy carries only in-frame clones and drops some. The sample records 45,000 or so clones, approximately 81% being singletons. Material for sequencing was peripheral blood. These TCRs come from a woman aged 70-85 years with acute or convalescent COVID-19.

The CDR3, as DNA: TGTGCCAGCAGACGGGACAGGTTCTACAATGAGCAGTTCTTC. This gives the protein CASRRDRFYNEQFF. The rearrangement joins TRBV27 to TRBJ2-1, with TRBD1 identical over 8 bases. In germline, CDR1 is MNHEY, CDR2 SMNVEV (reference sequence). V gave up 6 bases and J gave up 3 bases; unmatched junction bases: 4. The CDR3 has 14 residues.

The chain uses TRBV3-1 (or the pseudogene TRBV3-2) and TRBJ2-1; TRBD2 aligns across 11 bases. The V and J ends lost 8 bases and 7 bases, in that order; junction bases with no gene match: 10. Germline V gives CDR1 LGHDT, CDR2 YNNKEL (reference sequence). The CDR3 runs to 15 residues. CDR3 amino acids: CASVPTSGAVNEQFF. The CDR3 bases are TGTGCCAGCGTACCGACTAGCGGGGCCGTGAATGAGCAGTTCTTC.

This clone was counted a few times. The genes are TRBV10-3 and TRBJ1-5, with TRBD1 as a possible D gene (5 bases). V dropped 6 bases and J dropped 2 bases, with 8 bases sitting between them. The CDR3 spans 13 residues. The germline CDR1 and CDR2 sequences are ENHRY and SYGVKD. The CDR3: CAIREGGNQPQHF. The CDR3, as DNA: TGTGCCATCAGGGAAGGGGGCAATCAGCCCCAGCATTTT.

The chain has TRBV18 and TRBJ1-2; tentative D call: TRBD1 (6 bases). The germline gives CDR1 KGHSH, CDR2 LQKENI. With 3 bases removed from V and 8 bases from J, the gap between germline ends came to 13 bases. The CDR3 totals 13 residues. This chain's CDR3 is CASSPDRSGGYTF. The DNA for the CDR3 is TGTGCCAGCTCACCGGACAGATCCGGGGGCTACACCTTC.

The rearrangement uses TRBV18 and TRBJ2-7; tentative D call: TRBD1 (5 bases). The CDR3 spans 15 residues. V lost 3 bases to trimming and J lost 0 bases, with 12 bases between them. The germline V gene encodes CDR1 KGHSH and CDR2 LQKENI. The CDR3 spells CASSPGQGGSYEQYF. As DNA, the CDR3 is TGTGCCAGCTCACCCGGGCAGGGTGGCTCCTACGAGCAGTACTTC.

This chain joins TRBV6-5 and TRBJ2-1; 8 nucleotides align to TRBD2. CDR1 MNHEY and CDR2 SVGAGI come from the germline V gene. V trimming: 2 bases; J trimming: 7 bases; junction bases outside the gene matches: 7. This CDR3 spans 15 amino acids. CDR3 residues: CASSYMTQRGNEQFF. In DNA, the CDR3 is TGTGCCAGCAGTTACATGACCCAGCGGGGGAATGAGCAGTTCTTC.

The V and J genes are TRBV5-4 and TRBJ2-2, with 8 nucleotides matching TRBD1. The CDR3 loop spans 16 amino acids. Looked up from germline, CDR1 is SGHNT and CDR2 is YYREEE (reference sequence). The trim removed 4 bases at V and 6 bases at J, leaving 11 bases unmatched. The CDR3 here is CASSPGQGNEAGELFF. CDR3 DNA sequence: TGTGCCAGCAGCCCCGGACAGGGTAATGAGGCCGGGGAGCTGTTTTTT.

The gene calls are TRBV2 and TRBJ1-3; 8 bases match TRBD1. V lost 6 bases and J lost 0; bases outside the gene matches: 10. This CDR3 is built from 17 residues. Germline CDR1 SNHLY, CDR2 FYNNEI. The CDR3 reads CASRPTGGPYSGNTIYF. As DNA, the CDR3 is TGTGCCAGCAGACCAACAGGGGGTCCCTACTCTGGAAACACCATATATTTT.

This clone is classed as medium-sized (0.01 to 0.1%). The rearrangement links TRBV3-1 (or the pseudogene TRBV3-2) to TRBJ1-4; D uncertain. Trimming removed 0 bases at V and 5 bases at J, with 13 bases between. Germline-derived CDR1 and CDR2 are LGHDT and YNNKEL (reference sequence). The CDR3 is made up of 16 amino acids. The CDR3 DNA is TGTGCCAGCAGCCAAGAACCCGGAGCAGTGAATGAAAAACTGTTTTTT. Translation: CASSQEPGAVNEKLFF.

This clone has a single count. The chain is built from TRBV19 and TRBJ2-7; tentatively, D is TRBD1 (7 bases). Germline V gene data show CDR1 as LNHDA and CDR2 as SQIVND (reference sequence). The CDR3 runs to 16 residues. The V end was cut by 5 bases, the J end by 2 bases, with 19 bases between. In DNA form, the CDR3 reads TGTGCCAGTAGTTACGGGGGACAGCTTGCTACCTACGAGCAGTACTTC. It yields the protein CASSYGGQLATYEQYF.

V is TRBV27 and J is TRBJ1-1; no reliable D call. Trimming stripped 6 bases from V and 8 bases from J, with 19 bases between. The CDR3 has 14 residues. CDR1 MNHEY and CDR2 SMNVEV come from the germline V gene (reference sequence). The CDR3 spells CASSFGVKGLEAFF. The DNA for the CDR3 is TGTGCCAGCAGCTTCGGGGTCAAGGGTTTGGAAGCTTTCTTT.

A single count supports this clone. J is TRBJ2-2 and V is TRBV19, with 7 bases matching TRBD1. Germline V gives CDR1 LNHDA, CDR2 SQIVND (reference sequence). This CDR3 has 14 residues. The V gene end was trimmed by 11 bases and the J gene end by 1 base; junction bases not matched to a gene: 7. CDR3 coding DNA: TGTGCCGGCGGACAGGCACTGAACACCGGGGAGCTGTTTTTT. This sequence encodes CAGGQALNTGELFF.

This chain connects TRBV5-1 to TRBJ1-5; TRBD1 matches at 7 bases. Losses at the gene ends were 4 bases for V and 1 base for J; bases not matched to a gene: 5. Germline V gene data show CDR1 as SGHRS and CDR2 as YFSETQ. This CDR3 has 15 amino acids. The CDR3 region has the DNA TGCGCCAGCAGCCAACAGGGGCTGAGCAATCAGCCCCAGCATTTT. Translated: CASSQQGLSNQPQHF. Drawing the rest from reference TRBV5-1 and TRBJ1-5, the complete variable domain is KAGVTQTPRYLIKTRGQQVTLSCSPISGHRSVSWYQQTPGQGLQFLFEYFSETQRNKGNFPGRFSGRQFSNSRSEMNVSTLELGDSALYLCASSQQGLSNQPQHFGDGTRLSIL.

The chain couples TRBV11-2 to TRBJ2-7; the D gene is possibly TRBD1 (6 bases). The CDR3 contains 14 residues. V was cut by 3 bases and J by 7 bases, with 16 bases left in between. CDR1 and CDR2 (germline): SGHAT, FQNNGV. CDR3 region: CASSLKQGPGEQYF. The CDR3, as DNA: TGTGCCAGCAGCTTGAAACAGGGCCCGGGAGAGCAGTACTTC. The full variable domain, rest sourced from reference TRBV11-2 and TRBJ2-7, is EAGVAQSPRYKIIEKRQSVAFWCNPISGHATLYWYQQILGQGPKLLIQFQNNGVVDDSQLPKDRFSAERLKGVDSTLKIQPAKLEDSAVYLCASSLKQGPGEQYFGPGTRLTVT.

CDR3 bases: TGTGCCAGCAGCTCGCGAGGGCTCTACTCTGGAAACACCATATATTTT. Its translation is CASSSRGLYSGNTIYF. This rearrangement joins TRBV5-4 to TRBJ1-3; D is ambiguous. From germline, CDR1 is SGHNT and CDR2 YYREEE (reference sequence). V was trimmed by 3 bases and J by 0 bases, leaving 13 bases between them. CDR3 size: 16 residues.

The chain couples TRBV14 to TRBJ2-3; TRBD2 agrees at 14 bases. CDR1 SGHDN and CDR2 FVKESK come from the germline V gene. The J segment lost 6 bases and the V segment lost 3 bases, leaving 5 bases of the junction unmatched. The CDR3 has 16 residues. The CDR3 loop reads CASSQTSGRAVDTQYF. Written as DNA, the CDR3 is TGTGCCAGCAGCCAGACTAGCGGGAGGGCTGTGGATACGCAGTATTTT.

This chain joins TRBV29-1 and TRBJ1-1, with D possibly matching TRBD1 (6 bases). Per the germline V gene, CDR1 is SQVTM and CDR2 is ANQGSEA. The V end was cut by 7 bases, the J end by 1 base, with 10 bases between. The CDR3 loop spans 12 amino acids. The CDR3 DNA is TGCAGCGGGGGGCCTAGGAACACTGAAGCTTTCTTT. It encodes CSGGPRNTEAFF.

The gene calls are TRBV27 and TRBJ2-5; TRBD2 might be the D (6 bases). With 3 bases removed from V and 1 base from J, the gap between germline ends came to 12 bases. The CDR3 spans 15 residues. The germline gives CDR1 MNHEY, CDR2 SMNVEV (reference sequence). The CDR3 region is CASSFGGLPQETQYF. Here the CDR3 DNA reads TGTGCCAGCAGTTTTGGGGGACTCCCCCAAGAGACCCAGTACTTC.

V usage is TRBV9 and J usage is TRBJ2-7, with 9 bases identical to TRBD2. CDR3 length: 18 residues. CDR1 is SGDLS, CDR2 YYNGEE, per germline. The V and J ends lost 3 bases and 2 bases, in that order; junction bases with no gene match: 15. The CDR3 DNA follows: TGTGCCAGCAGCGCCCCGCCCTCGTCTAGCGGGGAAACCTACGAGCAGTACTTC. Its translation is CASSAPPSSSGETYEQYF.

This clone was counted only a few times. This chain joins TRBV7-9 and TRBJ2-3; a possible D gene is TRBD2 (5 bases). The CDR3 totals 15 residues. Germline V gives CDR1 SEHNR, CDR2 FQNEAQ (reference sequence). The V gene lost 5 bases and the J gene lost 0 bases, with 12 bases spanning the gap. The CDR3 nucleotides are TGTGCCAGCAGCCCGCCGGGGATGAGCACAGATACGCAGTATTTT. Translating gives CASSPPGMSTDTQYF.

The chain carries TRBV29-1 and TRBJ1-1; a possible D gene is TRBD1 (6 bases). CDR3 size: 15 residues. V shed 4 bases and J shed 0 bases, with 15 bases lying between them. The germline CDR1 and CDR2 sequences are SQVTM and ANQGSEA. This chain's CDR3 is CSVARGGTLNTEAFF. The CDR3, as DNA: TGCAGCGTTGCTAGGGGGGGGACCCTGAACACTGAAGCTTTCTTT. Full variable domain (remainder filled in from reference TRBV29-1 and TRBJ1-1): SAVISQKPSRDICQRGTSLTIQCQVDSQVTMMFWYRQQPGQSLTLIATANQGSEATYESGFVIDKFPISRPNLTFSTLTVSNMSPEDSSIYLCSVARGGTLNTEAFFGQGTRLTVV.

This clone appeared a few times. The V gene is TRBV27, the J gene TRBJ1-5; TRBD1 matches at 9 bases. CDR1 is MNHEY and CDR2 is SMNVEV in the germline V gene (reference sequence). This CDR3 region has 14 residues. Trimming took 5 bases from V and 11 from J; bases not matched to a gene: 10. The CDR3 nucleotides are TGTGCCAGCAGTGCCGGACAGGGGCAGGGCGCCCAGCATTTT. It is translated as CASSAGQGQGAQHF.

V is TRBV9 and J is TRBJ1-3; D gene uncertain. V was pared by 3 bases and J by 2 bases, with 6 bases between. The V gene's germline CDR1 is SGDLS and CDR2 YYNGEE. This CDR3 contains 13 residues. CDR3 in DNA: TGTGCCAGCAGCGGGAGCCCTGGAAACACCATATATTTT. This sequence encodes CASSGSPGNTIYF.

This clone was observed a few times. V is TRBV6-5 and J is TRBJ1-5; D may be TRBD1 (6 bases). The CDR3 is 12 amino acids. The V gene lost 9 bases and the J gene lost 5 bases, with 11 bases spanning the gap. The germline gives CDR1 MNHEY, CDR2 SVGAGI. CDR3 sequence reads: CASHGGDQPQHF. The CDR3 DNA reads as TGTGCCAGTCATGGGGGCGATCAGCCCCAGCATTTT.

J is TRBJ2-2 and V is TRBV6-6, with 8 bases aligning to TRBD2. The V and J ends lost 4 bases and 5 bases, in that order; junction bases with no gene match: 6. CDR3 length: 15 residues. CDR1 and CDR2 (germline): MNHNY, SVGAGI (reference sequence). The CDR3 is CASSFIAGRTGELFF. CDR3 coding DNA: TGTGCCAGCAGTTTTATAGCGGGGCGGACCGGGGAGCTGTTTTTT.

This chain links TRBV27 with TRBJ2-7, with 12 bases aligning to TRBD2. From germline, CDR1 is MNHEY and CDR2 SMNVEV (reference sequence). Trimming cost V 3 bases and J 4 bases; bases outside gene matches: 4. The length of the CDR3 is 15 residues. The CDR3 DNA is TGTGCCAGCAGTTTGACTAGCGGGAGAATATACGAGCAGTACTTC. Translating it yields CASSLTSGRIYEQYF.

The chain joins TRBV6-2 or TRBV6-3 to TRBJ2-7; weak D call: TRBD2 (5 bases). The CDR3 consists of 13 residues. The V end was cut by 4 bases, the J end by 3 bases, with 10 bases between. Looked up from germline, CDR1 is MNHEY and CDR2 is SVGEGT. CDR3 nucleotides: TGTGCCAGCAGTTGGCTAGCAGGCTACGAGCAGTACTTC. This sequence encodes CASSWLAGYEQYF.

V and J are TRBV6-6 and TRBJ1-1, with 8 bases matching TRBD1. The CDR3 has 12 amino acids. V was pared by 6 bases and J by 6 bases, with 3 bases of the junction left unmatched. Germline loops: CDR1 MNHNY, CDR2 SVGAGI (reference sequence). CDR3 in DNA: TGTGCCAGCAGCAGGGGGCGGGCTGAAGCTTTCTTT. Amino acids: CASSRGRAEAFF.

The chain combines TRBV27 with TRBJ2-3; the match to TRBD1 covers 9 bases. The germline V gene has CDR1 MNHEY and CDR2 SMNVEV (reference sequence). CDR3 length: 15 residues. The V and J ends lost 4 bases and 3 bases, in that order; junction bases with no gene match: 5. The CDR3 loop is CASSSRDRETDTQYF. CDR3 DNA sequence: TGTGCCAGCAGTTCCCGGGACAGGGAAACAGATACGCAGTATTTT.

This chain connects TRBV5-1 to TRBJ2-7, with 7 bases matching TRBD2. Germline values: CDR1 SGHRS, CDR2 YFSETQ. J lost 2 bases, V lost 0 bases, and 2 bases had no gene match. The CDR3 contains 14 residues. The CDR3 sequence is CASSLVGGTYEQYF. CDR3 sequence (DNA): TGCGCCAGCAGCTTGGTCGGGGGGACCTACGAGCAGTACTTC.